The rows below give T cell receptor beta chains drawn from one sample of a study of shared clonotypes between healthy human individuals. Profiling relied on immunoSEQ multiplex PCR, and the TCRdb table lists in-frame clones only, not all of them. The data hold millions of clones, with 93% observed a single time. Sequenced input: naive CD4+ T cells from PBMCs. These TCRs come from a man aged 18 to 35 in good health. Some clones in this sample may be carry-over from other donors' samples. Both conserved end residues are part of each CDR3. A D gene is named only where the DNA matches it firmly. Only part of the rows carry a size: once, few, many, or a class if the clone is expanded.

J gene	D gene	clone size	V gene	CDR3 DNA	CDR3 protein
TRBJ2-7	TRBD2	-	TRBV28	TGTGCCAGCAGTTTGGGCGGGAGGGCCGACGAGCAGTACTTC	CASSLGGRADEQYF
TRBJ2-7	-	-	TRBV11-2	TGTGCCAGCAGCTTAGGAGGTCTTGGGGACGAGCAGTACTTC	CASSLGGLGDEQYF
TRBJ2-7	TRBD2	-	TRBV5-6	TGTGCCAGCAGCTTGGGGATGACTAGCGGACCCTACGAGCAGTACTTC	CASSLGMTSGPYEQYF
TRBJ2-3	TRBD1	-	TRBV4-3	TGCGCCAGCAGCCAAGTCGGGTTAATCCCCGGGACAGATATCACAGATACGCAGTATTTT	CASSQVGLIPGTDITDTQYF
TRBJ1-4	-	-	TRBV7-9	TGTGCCAGCAGCTTAGCGCGGGGGGTTCCCGAAAAACTGTTTTTT	CASSLARGVPEKLFF
TRBJ1-4	-	-	TRBV5-8	TGTGCCAGCAGGCCGACACCCAGGAGAATGAACCGAGGGGATGAAAAACTGTTTTTT	CASRPTPRRMNRGDEKLFF
TRBJ1-5	-	once	TRBV21-1	TGTGCCAGCAGCATAAGGGCCAGGACTCAGCCCCAGCATTTT	CASSIRARTQPQHF
TRBJ1-5	-	-	TRBV25-1	TGTGCCAGCAGTGAATCCTCAGGGTCGGGTCAGCCCCAGCATTTT	CASSESSGSGQPQHF
TRBJ2-1	TRBD2	-	TRBV10-2	TGCGCCAGCAGTGAGTCGGGTAGCGGGAGTTACTATGAGCAGTTCTTC	CASSESGSGSYYEQFF
TRBJ1-1	TRBD1	-	TRBV25-1	TGTGCCAGCAGTGATCTCAGGGGGCAGGGGGAAGCTGAAGCTTTCTTT	CASSDLRGQGEAEAFF
TRBJ2-7	TRBD1	-	TRBV2	TGTGCCGGGAAGACAGGGGATTTTGATTACGAGCAGTACTTC	CAGKTGDFDYEQYF
TRBJ1-4	-	once	TRBV21-1	TGTGCCAGCAGCAAAACCCGACAGGGGTTTTTAACTAATGAAAAACTGTTTTTT	CASSKTRQGFLTNEKLFF
TRBJ2-1	-	-	TRBV18	TGTGCCAGCTCACCTCGAGCGCCGAGCTCCTACAATGAGCAGTTCTTC	CASSPRAPSSYNEQFF
TRBJ2-1	TRBD2	-	TRBV5-4	TGTGCCAGCAGCTTGCTTACTAGCGGACACAATGAGCAGTTCTTC	CASSLLTSGHNEQFF
TRBJ2-2	TRBD1	-	TRBV28	TGTGCCAGCAAATTGGCTCGGGACAGGGAAATCACCGGGGAGCTGTTTTTT	CASKLARDREITGELFF
TRBJ2-2	TRBD1	-	TRBV27	TGTGCCAGTTCCCTCCCAACAACAGGGGGCGCGGGTACCGGGGAGCTGTTTTTT	CASSLPTTGGAGTGELFF
TRBJ1-2	-	-	TRBV6-5	TGTGCCAGCAGTCATCGTGGGAATGGCTACACCTTC	CASSHRGNGYTF
TRBJ1-2	-	-	TRBV28	TGTGCCAGCAGTTTAGTTGGGGGGGACGGCTACACCTTC	CASSLVGGDGYTF
TRBJ1-1	-	-	TRBV5-1	TGCGCCAGCAGCTTGGTGAGTCCCATGAACACTGAAGCTTTCTTT	CASSLVSPMNTEAFF
TRBJ1-5	TRBD1	-	TRBV28	TGTGCCAGCAGTTTTAACAGGGGAATCAGCCCCCAGCATTTT	CASSFNRGISPQHF
TRBJ2-1	TRBD2	-	TRBV27	TGTGCCAGCAGTTTATCGGGGCTAGCGGGAGGCCGTGGGTTCTTC	CASSLSGLAGGRGFF
TRBJ2-1	TRBD2	-	TRBV2	TGTGCCAGCAGGGGACTAGCGGTCTACAATGAGCAGTTCTTC	CASRGLAVYNEQFF
TRBJ2-3	-	-	TRBV5-1	TGCGCCAGCAGCTCTGACCTAGATACGCAGTATTTT	CASSSDLDTQYF
TRBJ2-3	TRBD1	-	TRBV30	TGTGCCTGGAGTGTACAAGTAGGGACAGGGCCCACAGATACGCAGTATTTT	CAWSVQVGTGPTDTQYF
TRBJ2-1	TRBD2	-	TRBV28	TGTGCCAGCAGAGTGGGACTAGCGGGGAACTCCTACAATGAGCAGTTCTTC	CASRVGLAGNSYNEQFF
TRBJ1-2	-	-	TRBV28	TGTGCCAGCATTAGGGCCGGATATGGCTACACCTTC	CASIRAGYGYTF
TRBJ1-3	-	-	TRBV5-1	TGCGCCAGCAGCTTCGCTACAGGGGGAAACACCATATATTTT	CASSFATGGNTIYF
TRBJ1-1	-	few	TRBV2	TGTGCCAGCAGTGGACTTACCTGGAACACTGAAGCTTTCTTT	CASSGLTWNTEAFF
TRBJ1-2	-	-	TRBV11-2	TGTGCCAGCAGCTTCGTGTCCGCGGACTATGGCTACACCTTC	CASSFVSADYGYTF
TRBJ1-3	-	-	TRBV9	TGTGCCAGCAGCGTAGGGGGGGACGGAAACACCATATATTTT	CASSVGGDGNTIYF
TRBJ2-1	TRBD1	-	TRBV10-3	TGTGCCATCACTACAGGGACAGGGTGGTTCGATGAGCAGTTCTTC	CAITTGTGWFDEQFF
TRBJ2-1	-	-	TRBV5-4	TGTGCCAGCAGCTTGGCCCCAGGGGGCTCGGGGGGCAATGAGCAGTTCTTC	CASSLAPGGSGGNEQFF
TRBJ1-3	-	-	TRBV6-1	TGTGCCAGCAGTGATTTGGGGCCCGTCTCTGGAAACACCATATATTTT	CASSDLGPVSGNTIYF
TRBJ1-5	-	few	TRBV7-2	TGTGCCAGCAGCTTTGACCACATTCAGCCCCAGCATTTT	CASSFDHIQPQHF
TRBJ2-7	-	-	TRBV10-1	TGCGCCAGCAGTGAGATGGTGGAGGGCCCAGAATACGAGCAGTACTTC	CASSEMVEGPEYEQYF
TRBJ2-7	-	-	TRBV5-4	TGTGCCAGCAGCCCCAACCGGGGGGCTTACGAGCAGTACTTC	CASSPNRGAYEQYF
TRBJ1-5	-	-	TRBV6-6	TGTGCCAGCAGTTACGCTAGGACAGAAGCGAGTCAGCCCCAGCATTTT	CASSYARTEASQPQHF